The clone carrying this T cell receptor beta chain was observed once. Antigen: not known. Sequencing used immunoSEQ multiplex PCR; TCRdb keeps in-frame clones, though not all of them. The sample records about 110,000 clones, about 85% being singletons. The data were obtained in a study of T cell responses to AZD1222 COVID-19 vaccine. Deletions cut 0 bases from V and 0 bases from J, with 9 bases between. CDR1 is SGHVS, CDR2 FNYEAQ, per germline. This CDR3 has 16 amino acids. Overall study results and limits: Mapped onto spike, vaccine-associated CD4 TCRs spanned it and were dominant at 160-218 and 743-854. Donor demographics were predominantly white British with a female majority; clonal diversity may be underestimated. The study found Spike-specific TCR breadth and depth rose after two AZD1222 doses. Baseline testing showed seropositivity in only six AZD1222 recipients.

The rearrangement joins TRBV7-6 to TRBJ1-3; TRBD1 might be the D (6 bases). The sequence was obtained from an adult in good health. The sample in question was peripheral blood, obtained on day 0 of AZD1222 vaccination. The CDR3 coding sequence is TGTGCCAGCAGCTTAGCCGGACAGAACTCTGGAAACACCATATATTTT. It is translated as CASSLAGQNSGNTIYF.